This record looks at one T cell receptor (beta chain) sequence and its context. The CDR3 is made up of 16 amino acids. The V gene's germline CDR1 is LNHDA and CDR2 SQIVND (reference sequence). Between the trimmed V and J ends, which lost 3 bases and 5 bases, there was a span of 17 bases. The sample comes from a study of blood T cell repertoires in COVID-19. Clones were sequenced by immunoSEQ multiplex PCR, and TCRdb holds only the in-frame ones, with some missing. This sample carries some 220,000 clones, approximately 90% of them seen once, and the ten largest clones take 3% to 4%. Sequenced input: PBMCs or T cells enriched from blood (not recorded which). This TCR came from a young woman in a cohort exposed to, infected with or recovered from COVID-19 (not recorded which). The gene calls are TRBV19 and TRBJ1-5; D is perhaps TRBD1 (5 bases). This CDR3 reads CASSIESRRVYQPQHF. The DNA for the CDR3 is TGTGCCAGTAGTATTGAGTCGCGCAGGGTCTATCAGCCCCAGCATTTT.